What follows are 18 T cell receptor beta chains derived from one specimen sequenced in a study of blood T cells in healthy people across ages. The authors ran a second PCR of about 7 to 11 cycles using a sample-barcoded 5' primer and a J-beta primer mix. TCRdb analysed the 5' RACE reads with MiXCR anew, one entry per CDR3 protein. This sample has around 1.5 million distinct CDR3 sequences, with 45% to 70% found just once. The sample was blood. These receptors all stem from a young man in good health.

The chain recombines TRBV20-1 with TRBJ2-5, with D possibly TRBD1 on 6 matching bases. Between the trimmed V and J ends, which lost 6 bases and 11 bases, there was a span of 19 bases. Looked up from germline, CDR1 is DFQATT and CDR2 is SNEGSKA (reference sequence). The length of the CDR3 is 12 residues. CDR3 sequence reads: CSAGALDDEQYF. CDR3 coding DNA: TGCAGTGCGGGGGCTCTGGACGATGAGCAGTACTTC.

Only a few counts were recorded for this clonotype. This rearrangement joins TRBV28 to TRBJ2-7; D remains unclear. The CDR3 covers 12 residues. Trimming took 3 bases from V and 5 from J, leaving 8 bases between them. Germline CDR1 reads MDHEN; CDR2 reads SYDVKM. The DNA of the CDR3 is TGTGCCAGCAGTTTCTTGGGTGACGAGCAGTACTTC. Protein sequence: CASSFLGDEQYF.

There are a few counts of this clonotype. CDR3 nucleotide sequence: TGTGCCAGCAGCCCGCGTCCGGGGGCAGCCGAGCAGTTCTTC. Translated, it gives CASSPRPGAAEQFF. This chain links TRBV4-2 with TRBJ2-1; D possibly uses TRBD1 or TRBD2 (6 bases each). CDR3 size: 14 residues. Germline lookup yields CDR1 LGHNA and CDR2 YNFKEQ. V gave up 4 bases and J gave up 10 bases, with 17 bases separating them.

This chain joins TRBV6-1 and TRBJ1-1, with D perhaps TRBD1 (5 bases). The CDR3 totals 16 residues. V dropped 4 bases and J dropped 3 bases, with 18 bases sitting between them. CDR1 and CDR2 from the germline V gene are MNHNS and SASEGT. CDR3 sequence: CASSGKQAPWDTEAFF. The DNA of the CDR3 is TGTGCCAGCAGTGGAAAACAGGCGCCCTGGGACACTGAAGCTTTCTTT.

The V and J genes are TRBV4-1 and TRBJ2-7; no clear D gene. The germline V gene has CDR1 MGHRA and CDR2 YSYEKL. Trimming left V 1 base short and J 3 bases short, with 13 bases between. This CDR3 has 15 residues. The DNA of the CDR3 is TGCGCCAGCAGCCAAGGATGGAGTGGGATCTACGAGCAGTACTTC. Its protein product is CASSQGWSGIYEQYF.

V gene TRBV7-9 combines with J gene TRBJ2-1, with D possibly TRBD2 on 5 matching bases. The CDR3 has 13 residues. Germline loops: CDR1 SEHNR, CDR2 FQNEAQ (reference sequence). Trimming shortened V by 5 bases and J by 6 bases, and 11 bases separated the two germline ends. The DNA of the CDR3 is TGTGCCAGCAGCATCGGGAACCCCAATGAGCAGTTCTTC. Its protein product is CASSIGNPNEQFF.

CDR3 amino acids: CASTHSNEQFF. CDR3 DNA: TGTGCCAGCACCCACTCGAATGAGCAGTTCTTC. V gene TRBV6-5 combines with J gene TRBJ2-1; D not certain. Germline V gene sequence: CDR1 MNHEY, CDR2 SVGAGI. V was pared by 7 bases and J by 7 bases, with 8 bases between. The CDR3 has 11 amino acids.

V is TRBV6-5 and J is TRBJ1-6, with D perhaps matching TRBD1 (5 bases). The CDR3 runs to 14 residues. V was cut by 5 bases and J by 17 bases, with 22 bases left in between. Germline V gene lookup returns CDR1 MNHEY and CDR2 SVGAGI. The CDR3 DNA sequence: TGTGCCAGCAGTACCTCCATACAGGTGCCTGGAATCCACTTT. It is translated as CASSTSIQVPGIHF.

This clonotype appeared a few times. J is TRBJ2-3 and V is TRBV20-1; 11 positions match TRBD2. CDR1 DFQATT and CDR2 SNEGSKA come from the germline V gene (reference sequence). This CDR3 has 13 amino acids. The V gene end was trimmed by 8 bases and the J gene end by 6 bases; junction bases not matched to a gene: 7. CDR3: CSYVAGGPDTQYF. The CDR3 DNA sequence: TGCAGTTACGTAGCGGGGGGGCCGGATACGCAGTATTTT.

This clonotype occurred once. The genes are TRBV6-1 and TRBJ2-7, with D perhaps matching TRBD2 (5 bases). Trimming removed 0 bases from V and 1 base from J, with 13 bases in between. Germline V gives CDR1 MNHNS, CDR2 SASEGT. The CDR3 has 16 amino acids. The CDR3 sequence: CASSEARSGLSYEQYF. Written as DNA, the CDR3 is TGTGCCAGCAGTGAAGCCCGGAGTGGACTGTCCTACGAGCAGTACTTC.

This chain connects TRBV10-3 to TRBJ2-7; perhaps D is TRBD1 or TRBD2 (5 bases each). The CDR3 has 15 amino acids. With 7 bases removed from V and 5 bases from J, the gap between germline ends came to 21 bases. Germline-derived CDR1 and CDR2 are ENHRY and SYGVKD. This chain's CDR3 is CAIKPADEGPDEQYF. CDR3 DNA: TGTGCCATCAAACCCGCGGACGAGGGACCCGACGAGCAGTACTTC.

This clonotype was observed a few times. The V gene is TRBV7-9, the J gene TRBJ1-1; D is ambiguous. Germline assignment: CDR1 SEHNR and CDR2 FQNEAQ (reference sequence). There are 15 residues in the CDR3. Trimming took off 2 bases at V and 2 bases at J, with 12 bases between the two ends. The CDR3 DNA follows: TGTGCCAGCAGCTTAATCCCCGGGGTCAACACTGAAGCTTTCTTT. Amino acid sequence: CASSLIPGVNTEAFF.

The sample holds one count of this clonotype. The rearrangement joins TRBV24-1 to TRBJ1-5; D gene uncertain. V lost 3 bases, J lost 2 bases, and 22 bases lay in between. CDR3 size: 19 residues. CDR1 is KGHDR, CDR2 SFDVKD, per germline. The CDR3 protein is CATSDGPGMGTWGNQPQHF. In DNA, the CDR3 is TGTGCCACCAGTGATGGTCCGGGGATGGGCACTTGGGGCAATCAGCCCCAGCATTTT.

V is TRBV20-1 and J is TRBJ2-3; the D gene is possibly TRBD1 (7 bases). This CDR3 is 13 amino acids long. Germline CDR1 DFQATT, CDR2 SNEGSKA (reference sequence). With 8 bases removed from V and 2 bases from J, the gap between germline ends came to 14 bases. CDR3: CSPRDSLTDTQYF. The CDR3 nucleotides are TGCAGTCCGCGGGACAGCCTCACAGATACGCAGTATTTT.

This clonotype was observed a single time. This rearrangement joins TRBV6-6 to TRBJ2-7, with D possibly matching TRBD2 (5 bases). V dropped 8 bases and J dropped 1 base, with 15 bases sitting between them. The length of the CDR3 is 14 residues. CDR1 and CDR2 from the germline V gene are MNHNY and SVGAGI (reference sequence). The CDR3 loop is CASGERDGSYEQYF. The DNA of the CDR3 is TGTGCCAGCGGGGAGAGGGATGGTTCCTACGAGCAGTACTTC.

This clonotype was seen a few times. V and J are TRBV9 and TRBJ1-6; possibly TRBD1 for D (5 bases). Per germline, CDR1 SGDLS and CDR2 YYNGEE. Trimming took 3 bases from V and 6 from J, leaving 7 bases between them. CDR3 length: 13 amino acids. CDR3 sequence: CASSADSNSPLHF. The CDR3 DNA reads TGTGCCAGCAGCGCTGACAGTAATTCACCCCTCCACTTT.

This clonotype has just a few counts. The chain recombines TRBV20-1 with TRBJ1-5; possible D gene TRBD1, 5 bases. V shed 0 bases and J shed 4 bases, with 13 bases lying between them. This CDR3 is 15 amino acids long. In germline, CDR1 is DFQATT, CDR2 SNEGSKA (reference sequence). The CDR3 is CSARDGGRDNQPQHF. CDR3 nucleotide sequence: TGCAGTGCTAGAGATGGTGGCAGGGATAATCAGCCCCAGCATTTT.

The rearrangement joins TRBV20-1 to TRBJ2-7; D is unclear. V was clipped by 2 bases and J by 7 bases, with 18 bases between them. The CDR3 is made up of 14 amino acids. Germline values: CDR1 DFQATT, CDR2 SNEGSKA (reference sequence). This CDR3 is CSARRESPAGEQYF. The CDR3 DNA follows: TGCAGTGCTAGACGAGAGAGTCCAGCCGGAGAGCAGTACTTC.